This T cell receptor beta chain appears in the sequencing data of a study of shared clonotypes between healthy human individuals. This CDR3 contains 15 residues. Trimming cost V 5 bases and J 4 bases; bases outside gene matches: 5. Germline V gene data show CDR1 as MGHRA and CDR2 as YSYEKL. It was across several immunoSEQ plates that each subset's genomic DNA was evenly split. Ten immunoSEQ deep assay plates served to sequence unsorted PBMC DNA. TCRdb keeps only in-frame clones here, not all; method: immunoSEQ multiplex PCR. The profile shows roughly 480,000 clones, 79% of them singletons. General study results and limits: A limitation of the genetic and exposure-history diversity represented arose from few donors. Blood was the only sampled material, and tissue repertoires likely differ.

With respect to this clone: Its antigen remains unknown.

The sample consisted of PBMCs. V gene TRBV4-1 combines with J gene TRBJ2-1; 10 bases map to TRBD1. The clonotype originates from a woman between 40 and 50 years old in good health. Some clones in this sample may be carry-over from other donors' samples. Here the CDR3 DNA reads TGCGCCAGCAGCTTTGGGACAGGGGCTTACAATGAGCAGTTCTTC. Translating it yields CASSFGTGAYNEQFF.